A selection of T cell receptor beta chains follows, all from one sample in a study of blood T cell repertoires in COVID-19. Repertoires were generated with immunoSEQ multiplex PCR, while TCRdb's copy carries only in-frame clones and drops some. The top ten clones hold 6.7% of a sample with 190,000 or so clones, around 86% of them seen once. Sequences were obtained from peripheral blood. These receptors were obtained from a man aged 40-55 years with acute or convalescent COVID-19. Both conserved end residues are part of each CDR3. D genes are given only for firm matches. Only part of the rows carry a size: once, few, many, or a class if the clone is expanded.

clone size	D gene	V gene	J gene	CDR3 DNA	CDR3 protein
.	TRBD1	TRBV19	TRBJ1-2	TGTGCCAGTAGTAGACCGCCGGGGACAGGCCGCAACTATGGCTACACCTTC	CASSRPPGTGRNYGYTF
once	TRBD1	TRBV11-2	TRBJ2-5	TGTGCCAGCAGCTTAGTGGGACAGCAAGAGACCCAGTACTTC	CASSLVGQQETQYF
.	.	TRBV29-1	TRBJ2-3	TGCAGCGTTGAGACGCGGGCCGTGGGTGATACGCAGTATTTT	CSVETRAVGDTQYF
.	TRBD1	TRBV10-1	TRBJ2-1	TGCGCCAGCAGTGAGTTGGGGACAGGGGACAATGAGCAGTTCTTC	CASSELGTGDNEQFF
.	TRBD1	TRBV7-2	TRBJ2-4	TGTGCCAGCAGCTCCGGACAGGTAGCCAAAAACATTCAGTACTTC	CASSSGQVAKNIQYF
.	TRBD1	TRBV27	TRBJ2-7	TGTGCCAGCAGTTTGGACAGGACCTACGAGCAGTACTTC	CASSLDRTYEQYF
once	TRBD2	TRBV15	TRBJ2-3	TGTGCCACCAGCAGAGGAGGGCGGGGGTCCACGTATACGCAGTATTTT	CATSRGGRGSTYTQYF
.	TRBD1	TRBV2	TRBJ2-7	TGTGCCAGCAGTGAACAGGGGGCCTCCTACGAGCAGTACTTC	CASSEQGASYEQYF
.	.	TRBV20-1	TRBJ2-7	TGCAGTGCTAGCGTTCAGTACGAGCAGTACTTC	CSASVQYEQYF
few	.	TRBV29-1	TRBJ1-2	TGCAGCGTTGTTGGGGGACTGGGCTATGGCTACACCTTC	CSVVGGLGYGYTF
.	TRBD1	TRBV19	TRBJ2-1	TGTGCCAGTAGTATTCAGGGGGACAGTTCCTACAATGAGCAGTTCTTC	CASSIQGDSSYNEQFF
.	.	TRBV19	TRBJ1-5	TGTGCCAGTAGTATAGGTAAAGGGGACAATCAGCCCCAGCATTTT	CASSIGKGDNQPQHF
.	.	TRBV20-1	TRBJ2-3	TGCAGTGTTCCCACCGGCGGTACGCAGTATTTT	CSVPTGGTQYF
few	.	TRBV2	TRBJ1-5	TGTGCCAGCAGGCCAGACAGGAATAGCAATCAGCCCCAGCATTTT	CASRPDRNSNQPQHF
.	TRBD2	TRBV6-6	TRBJ2-3	TGTGCCAGCAGTCGCGTCACCCTCTCTAGCGGGGGGGCTTGGATTTCAGATACGCAGTATTTT	CASSRVTLSSGGAWISDTQYF
.	.	TRBV7-7	TRBJ2-7	TGTGCTAGCAGCTTAGGGGCAGGGGTTACCTACGAGCAGTACTTC	CASSLGAGVTYEQYF
.	TRBD2	TRBV7-9	TRBJ2-1	TGTGCCAGCAGCTTAGGACTAGCCAACAATGAGCAGTTCTTC	CASSLGLANNEQFF